The text below deals with one TCR beta chain. The clone's antigen remains unknown. Base qualities are not at hand, and no much larger clone is one base apart. The data belong to a study of blood T cells in healthy people across ages (dated by TCRdb to the mid-2010s). Study-wide context: In model experiments, roughly one uniquely barcoded TCR beta cDNA molecule per two T cells was captured by template switching. Using deep sequencing normalized with unique cDNA molecular identifiers, the study measured how TCR beta repertoire diversity changes with age. The donors were split into four age groups: young (average roughly 15 years), middle-aged (about 40), aged (about 56) and long-lived (under 85). To avoid experimental bias, donors of different ages were distributed randomly across sequencing lanes. Using the same blood draw, the study looked at two additional independent replicas of 1 million unique cDNA reads for two donors, one aged 18 to 29 and the other aged 80 or older.

General study outcomes and caveats: Observed TCR beta diversity correlated strongly with the percentage of naive T cells measured by flow cytometry. Conclusive comparison of naive and antigen-experienced compartments was prevented by the profiling of bulk unsorted PBMCs. Compared with the aged group, more naive CD4+ T cells, fewer expanded clones and increased TCR diversity were shown by the long-lived group, suggesting age selection. Total diversity estimates from one million sequenced T cells were considered lower bounds and underestimates. Because the CMV infection status of the donors was unknown, age-related changes in expanded clonotypes may potentially have been confounded. As age increased, observed TCR beta diversity per million T cells dropped in a roughly linear way, and a significant reduction was already evident by age about 36.

The donors were roughly 40 Caucasian individuals from Russia, aged roughly 6 to 100 years, who were systemically healthy. Each donor gave roughly 9 milliliters of peripheral blood, drawn into EDTA-treated Vacutainer tubes. Ficoll-Paque density-gradient centrifugation was used to isolate PBMCs, with at least 6.5 million per sample. Trizol reagent was used to extract total RNA from the PBMCs, yielding at least 6 micrograms per sample. The percentages of naive CD45RAhigh/CD27high T cells were determined by flow cytometry on a PBMC aliquot from every donor. Library method: 5' RACE. The sequencer listed for this sample is Illumina HiSeq 2500. The second PCR ran for about 6 to 11 cycles and used a J-beta primer mix along with a sample-barcoded 5' primer. Each TCR beta cDNA molecule received a unique molecular identifier from a template-switch 5' adaptor carrying 12 random nucleotides. Each sample yielded at least 3 million CDR3-containing paired-end reads. All of the RNA was converted into first-strand cDNA using the Mint cDNA synthesis kit, with a TRBC-specific oligonucleotide serving as the primer. Following uracil-DNA glycosylase treatment, a first 18-cycle PCR with universal primers M1SS and BC2_uni_R was performed on all cDNA. In the authors' own workflow: For normalization, 1 million high-quality reads were randomly selected from each sample, with every read carrying a distinct molecular identifier. Instead of being binned into consensus sequences, reads that shared molecular identifiers were thrown out. MiTCR, with a Q25 quality threshold and the strictest error-elimination algorithm, was used for CDR3 identification, clonotype clustering and error correction. A nonparametric unseen species model with Euler transformation was used to estimate a lower bound on total TCR beta diversity. TCRdb reanalyzed the raw reads on its own, using fastp at Q25 for trimming and MiXCR for clone calling, and kept in-frame beta chains. Identical CDR3 proteins give one entry, which carries the most common genes and DNA. In this record, the V and J calls reflect TCRdb's handling and not the investigators' own analysis. A total of 660,000 or so distinct CDR3 sequences appear in this sample, 58% of them only once. Of the sample, roughly 34% falls within the top ten clones.

Sequences were obtained from blood. The sequence came from a man in his sixties in good health.

The sequence in DNA is TGTGCCAGCAGTTTTGTGGGTGATAGCGGCTACGAGCAGTACTTC. Its protein is CASSFVGDSGYEQYF. The chain couples TRBV12-3 or TRBV12-4 to TRBJ2-7; the D gene is perhaps TRBD2, on 6 matching bases. There are 15 amino acids in the CDR3, from cysteine to phenylalanine inclusive. Of all the DNA, just the CDR3 is kept, 45 bases in frame from base 1. V and J lose 3 bases and 3 bases, and a span of 15 bases separates them.